Described below is a single T cell receptor beta chain sequence and its context. Its target antigen remains unknown. No base quality values were provided; no much bigger clone lies one nucleotide off. The sample belongs to a study of identical twins listed by TCRdb under 2016. In the study overall: To test whether fetal clonotypes persist, this study deep-sequenced TCR alpha and beta repertoires from monozygotic twins, from unrelated adults of various ages, and from cord blood. Replicate twin experiments were performed at different times using different library preparation protocols to rule out contamination. Results the study describes overall, beyond this receptor: In monozygotic twins, recombination models systematically underestimated out-of-frame TCR alpha sharing, but the models matched the sharing seen between unrelated individuals. Excess twin sharing in beta out-of-frame sequences was weaker because fewer shared sequences lowered the signal-to-noise ratio. Because the same donors could not be followed over many years, the conclusions depended on cross-sectional statistical analysis. Compared with coincidental sharing between unrelated individuals, out-of-frame TCR alpha sequences shared between twins showed an excess of sequences with low generation probability. Fewer insertions were carried by abundant cord blood beta clonotypes; a weaker similar trend was observed in young adult naive repertoires, while no such trend was observed in memory repertoires. Zero-insertion analyses could be partly confounded by invariant T cells such as MAIT and iNKT, though diverse VJ usage argued against such confounding for most clonotypes.

The library was prepared using 5' RACE. TCRdb records Illumina HiSeq 2000 as the sequencer. Template switching introduced a universal primer binding site; the final cDNA contained a unique molecular identifier, enabling accurate counting of TCR cDNA molecules. First-strand cDNA for TCR alpha and beta chains was synthesized from specific primers in the conserved constant-segment region. To control for contamination, every cDNA library carried two barcodes: a SMART-Mk sample barcode plus Illumina barcodes. TruSeq adapter sequences and Illumina sample barcodes were added in two successive PCR steps. TCR alpha and beta cDNA libraries were sequenced on the Illumina HiSeq platform with custom primers. For the original study's pipeline: Raw reads were processed with MiGEC to extract unique molecular identifiers, and MiXCR was used to determine CDR3 positions. Recombination models were inferred per individual with the repgenHMM and IGoR tools using an EM algorithm. Shared clonotypes were analyzed with the tcR package in R, and sharing was normalized by the product of cloneset sizes. To study raw recombination free of thymic and clonal selection effects, out-of-frame nonproductive sequences were analyzed. The public reads were quality trimmed at Q25 with fastp and then assembled into clones with MiXCR by TCRdb, keeping productive beta chains. Every CDR3 protein is listed once, alongside the most common genes and DNA of its rows. The V and J calls, along with clone size, are taken from TCRdb and not from the paper's own processing. This sample gives a few hundred thousand distinct CDR3 sequences in total; less than 9.5% of them show up just once. The ten largest clones take up approximately 6.6% of the sample.

The germline V gene (reference sequence) specifies MNHEY as CDR1 and SMNVEV as CDR2. From the cysteine through the phenylalanine, the CDR3 covers 13 amino acids. Only the CDR3 region is kept as DNA, spanning 39 bases read in frame from base 1. V drops 10 bases and J drops 7 bases, leaving 17 bases in between. Every donor was a healthy Caucasian. The twin cohort consisted of three pairs of female monozygotic twins, all aged roughly 18 to 30 years. Positive isolation kits from Invitrogen were used to isolate CD4+ and CD8+ T cell populations. These same records also appear under a second study, on yellow fever vaccine responses in identical twins. As that second paper reports: The authors reported that the T cell response to vaccination in identical twins appeared partly convergent and partly personalized. In identical twins, the study followed T cell clones that responded to the vaccine with precision.

The clonotype originates from a young woman in good health. The sequence links TRBV27 to TRBJ1-5; the D segment could be TRBD1, given 6 matching bases. Sequenced: CD8+ T cells sorted from blood. The nucleotide sequence is TGTGCCACCGCCCCCGGGGGGCGACAGCCCCAGCATTTT. Its product reads: CATAPGGRQPQHF.